This record concerns one TCR beta chain sequence. 60 Vbeta and 13 Jbeta primers were used in PCR. Sequencing used immunoSEQ multiplex PCR; TCRdb keeps in-frame clones, though not all of them. The sample has about 78,000 clones, 72% seen once. This CDR3 contains 17 residues. In germline, CDR1 is SGHNT, CDR2 YYREEE (reference sequence). The trim removed 1 base at V and 1 base at J, leaving 7 bases unmatched. This sample is drawn from a study of cytomegalovirus exposure and HLA in healthy donors. The TCR sequence derives from a woman aged 40 to 50 in good health and CMV-seropositive. The gene calls are TRBV5-4 and TRBJ2-7; 11 bases fit TRBD2. Material: PBMCs. The CDR3 here is CASSLPGPSGGSYEQYF. The CDR3 DNA reads TGTGCCAGCAGCTTGCCAGGCCCTAGCGGGGGGTCCTACGAGCAGTACTTC.